The source of this T cell receptor beta chain is a study of blood T cell repertoires in COVID-19. In the study overall: In each case, the material was cDNA or gDNA derived from T cells, B-cell-depleted T cells, or PBMCs.

Trimming took off 1 base at V and 5 bases at J, with 16 bases between the two ends. The CDR3 covers 16 residues. CDR1 SGDLS and CDR2 YYNGEE come from the germline V gene. Original analysis: Nucleated cell number was recorded as an estimate derived from reference gene primer amplification. Profiling relied on immunoSEQ multiplex PCR, and the TCRdb table lists in-frame clones only, not all of them. That table furnishes V, J and clone size, whereas the DNA furnished D and trimming. This table has some 40,000 clones, around 77% appearing once. This TCR came from an elderly man with active or convalescent COVID-19. Sequenced sample: peripheral blood. The gene calls are TRBV9 and TRBJ2-1; a possible D gene is TRBD2 (6 bases). CDR3 sequence reads: CASSVSSGTGDNEQFF. DNA for the CDR3: TGTGCCAGCAGCGTATCCTCCGGGACTGGGGACAATGAGCAGTTCTTC. The whole variable domain, remainder taken from reference TRBV9 and TRBJ2-1, is DSGVTQTPKHLITATGQRVTLRCSPRSGDLSVYWYQQSLDQGLQFLIQYYNGEERAKGNILERFSAQQFPDLHSELNLSSLELGDSALYFCASSVSSGTGDNEQFFGPGTRLTVL.